A selection of T cell receptor beta chains follows, all from one sample in a study of cytomegalovirus exposure and HLA in healthy donors. The method was immunoSEQ multiplex PCR; TCRdb's version includes in-frame clones alone and lacks a portion of them. The sample has fewer than 150,000 clones; 60% to 80% are singletons. Sequencing was performed on PBMCs. These receptors were taken from a male donor in good health and CMV-seronegative. Both conserved end residues are part of each CDR3. A D gene is named only where the DNA matches it firmly. Not all rows give a size; the values are once, few, many and, for expanded clones, a class.

TRBJ2-2,NA,14,TRBV4-1,NA,TGCGCCAGCAGCCTTACAGGTCTAACCGGGGAGCTGTTTTTT,CASSLTGLTGELFF
TRBJ1-3,NA,17,TRBV18,NA,TGTGCCAGCTCACCAACGGGAAGCCGGAGCTCTGGAAACACCATATATTTT,CASSPTGSRSSGNTIYF
TRBJ1-6,NA,15,TRBV7-2,NA,TGTGCCAGCAGCCACGACGGGACAAGCGGATCACCCCTCCACTTT,CASSHDGTSGSPLHF
TRBJ2-2,TRBD2,17,TRBV9,NA,TGTGCCAGCAGCCTCGCTGGGACTAGCGGGGTGTCCGGGGAGCTGTTTTTT,CASSLAGTSGVSGELFF
TRBJ2-1,NA,14,TRBV29-1,NA,TGCAGCGTCGAACTCGAGAGCTCCTACAATGAGCAGTTCTTC,CSVELESSYNEQFF
TRBJ1-1,NA,16,TRBV6-5,once,TGTGCCAGCAGTTTCGAAAACAGGTACCCGAACACTGAAGCTTTCTTT,CASSFENRYPNTEAFF
TRBJ1-5,TRBD1,14,TRBV28,NA,TGTGCCAGCAGTCACCGGACAGGGAATCAGCCCCAGCATTTT,CASSHRTGNQPQHF
TRBJ1-1,NA,11,TRBV6-5,NA,TGTGCCAGCAGGCAGGGGACTGAAGCTTTCTTT,CASRQGTEAFF
TRBJ2-7,NA,14,TRBV5-1,NA,TGCGCCAGCAGCTTGTCCATACTCTCCTACGAGCAGTACTTC,CASSLSILSYEQYF
TRBJ2-7,TRBD1,16,TRBV11-3,NA,TGTGCCAGCAGCCCTGGGGGGACAGGGCCCTTGGGGGAGCAGTACTTC,CASSPGGTGPLGEQYF
TRBJ2-1,TRBD2,15,TRBV27,NA,TGTGCCAGCAGTCCCGGGGTAGCGGGGGGGAATGAGCAGTTCTTC,CASSPGVAGGNEQFF
TRBJ2-7,NA,14,TRBV5-1,NA,TGCGCCAGCAGCTTCATGCAGGGGACCTACGAGCAGTACTTC,CASSFMQGTYEQYF
TRBJ2-5,NA,14,TRBV30,NA,TGTGCCTGGAGCCACCTCACAGGGAAAGAGACCCAGTACTTC,CAWSHLTGKETQYF
TRBJ1-2,TRBD1,13,TRBV19,NA,TGTGCCAGTAGTTACCGGGACAGGGCTGGCTACACCTTC,CASSYRDRAGYTF
TRBJ1-2,TRBD1,14,TRBV19,few,TGTGCCAGTAGTAGGACAGGGGGTCGGGTCGGCTACACCTTC,CASSRTGGRVGYTF
TRBJ1-6,NA,15,TRBV5-1,NA,TGCGCCAGCAGCTTGGAAGGGGTATCGTATTCACCCCTCCACTTT,CASSLEGVSYSPLHF
TRBJ1-2,TRBD1,14,TRBV10-3,NA,TGTGCCATCAGCCCCGGACAGGGGAAGGATGGCTACACCTTC,CAISPGQGKDGYTF